The 20 T cell receptor beta chains in this list originate from one sample, sequenced in a study of blood T cell repertoires in COVID-19 (TCRdb year 2020). To prepare the library, the immunoSEQ multiplex PCR assay was applied. TCRdb stores this immuneACCESS table with in-frame sequences only. Part of the clones is absent; in the studies checked, under half of the shortfall reflects unresolved V genes, and no reason is known for the rest. The sample table records roughly 200,000 clones; 85% to 90% of these occur just once. The top ten hold more than 5.5% of the sample. Sequenced input: PBMCs or T cells enriched from blood (not recorded which). The receptors derive from a man aged 35-49 years who had recovered from COVID-19.

This chain links TRBV30 with TRBJ2-1; 7 nucleotides align to TRBD2. The ends lost 1 base at V and 13 bases at J; junction bases unmatched: 16. The CDR3 is made up of 15 amino acids. Germline V lookup: CDR1 GTSNPN, CDR2 SVGIG (reference sequence). The CDR3 nucleotides read TGTGCCTGGAGTGCCGGATCGCTTGGGGGGGGACTACAGTTCTTC. This translates into CAWSAGSLGGGLQFF.

The chain is built from TRBV5-1 and TRBJ2-3; 10 nucleotides agree with TRBD2. The CDR3 is 15 residues long. With 3 bases clipped from V and 3 bases from J, the junction kept 4 bases outside the gene matches. CDR1 SGHRS and CDR2 YFSETQ come from the germline V gene. CDR3 sequence reads: CASSSAGGLTDTQYF. The CDR3 DNA reads TGCGCCAGCAGCTCAGCGGGGGGGCTGACAGATACGCAGTATTTT.

V usage is TRBV9 and J usage is TRBJ1-1; TRBD1 is a possible D gene (6 bases). Germline V gene lookup returns CDR1 SGDLS and CDR2 YYNGEE. V gave up 3 bases and J gave up 4 bases, with 16 bases separating them. This CDR3 contains 15 residues. This CDR3 is CASSAQGSGATEAFF. The CDR3 nucleotides read TGTGCCAGCAGCGCACAGGGCTCCGGGGCCACTGAAGCTTTCTTT.

The chain has TRBV29-1 and TRBJ2-2; 9 bases map to TRBD1. The length of the CDR3 is 17 residues. Germline lookup yields CDR1 SQVTM and CDR2 ANQGSEA. Germline trimming cut 4 bases from V and 4 bases from J; bases unmatched to any gene: 13. In nucleotides, the CDR3 is TGCAGCGTTGGGGGACAGGGTTTGGTGGGGCTCACCGGGGAGCTGTTTTTT. Protein product: CSVGGQGLVGLTGELFF.

Here the CDR3 reads CASSARTPGKQYF. In DNA, the CDR3 is TGTGCCAGCAGTGCCAGGACACCGGGTAAGCAGTACTTC. The chain is built from TRBV12-3 or TRBV12-4 and TRBJ2-7; D might be TRBD1 (5 bases). V dropped 5 bases and J dropped 8 bases, with 16 bases sitting between them. The CDR3 has 13 residues.

The genes are TRBV7-8 and TRBJ2-1; D unclear. CDR1 is SGHVS, CDR2 FQNEAQ, per germline. V was trimmed by 3 bases and J by 1 base, leaving 16 bases between them. This CDR3 contains 17 residues. The CDR3 DNA is TGTGCCAGCAGCTTCCTACGGGTGGTGGATTCCTACAATGAGCAGTTCTTC. As protein: CASSFLRVVDSYNEQFF.

The chain joins TRBV11-3 to TRBJ2-3; 7 bases are a match to TRBD1. The length of the CDR3 is 13 residues. The ends lost 6 bases at V and 4 bases at J; junction bases unmatched: 4. Germline V gives CDR1 SGHNT, CDR2 YENEEA. The CDR3 region has the DNA TGTGCCAGCAGACCAACAGGGGCAGATACGCAGTATTTT. Translated: CASRPTGADTQYF.

This clone was found a few times. The chain links TRBV2 to TRBJ2-5; D perhaps matches TRBD1 (5 bases). Looked up from germline, CDR1 is SNHLY and CDR2 is FYNNEI. The CDR3 contains 13 residues. V lost 4 bases and J lost 1, with 7 bases in between. CDR3 nucleotides: TGTGCCAGCAGTGGGGGCATCCAAGAGACCCAGTACTTC. This sequence encodes CASSGGIQETQYF.

The rearrangement joins TRBV7-8 to TRBJ1-1, with D possibly matching TRBD1 (6 bases). The germline CDR1 and CDR2 sequences are SGHVS and FQNEAQ. The V and J ends lost 0 bases and 0 bases respectively, with 14 bases between them. The CDR3 is 17 amino acids. The DNA of the CDR3 is TGTGCCAGCAGCTTAGCCCCCGGGACACGTATGAACACTGAAGCTTTCTTT. This translates into CASSLAPGTRMNTEAFF.

V and J are TRBV12-3 or TRBV12-4 and TRBJ1-1; no clear D. V lost 5 bases and J lost 4, with 11 bases in between. This CDR3 spans 13 amino acids. The CDR3 protein is CASSPLGSTEAFF. The CDR3 bases are TGTGCCAGCAGTCCTCTGGGGAGCACTGAAGCTTTCTTT.

DNA of the CDR3: TGTGCCAGTAGTCCCCCACGGGACAGGGGGGGCACTGAAGCTTTCTTT. Translating it yields CASSPPRDRGGTEAFF. This rearrangement joins TRBV19 to TRBJ1-1; 11 nucleotides match TRBD1. The germline CDR1 and CDR2 sequences are LNHDA and SQIVND (reference sequence). The CDR3 is made up of 16 amino acids. After removal of 5 bases from V and 4 bases from J, the junction contained 9 bases not matched to a gene.

The sample holds a few counts of this clone. V and J are TRBV7-8 and TRBJ2-2; possibly TRBD2 for D (5 bases). Germline values: CDR1 SGHVS, CDR2 FQNEAQ. The CDR3 consists of 16 residues. The V gene lost 3 bases and the J gene lost 1 base, with 12 bases spanning the gap. The CDR3 protein is CASSFGVAGNTGELFF. CDR3 bases: TGTGCCAGCAGCTTTGGAGTCGCGGGGAACACCGGGGAGCTGTTTTTT.

The chain is built from TRBV5-1 and TRBJ1-2; D gene ambiguous. Germline-derived CDR1 and CDR2 are SGHRS and YFSETQ. V dropped 3 bases and J dropped 6 bases, with 6 bases sitting between them. The CDR3 loop spans 11 amino acids. The CDR3 coding sequence is TGCGCCAGCAGCTGGGGAGATGGCTACACCTTC. Its translation: CASSWGDGYTF.

The V call is TRBV20-1, the J call TRBJ1-5; 7 bases align to TRBD1. V trimming: 6 bases; J trimming: 2 bases; junction bases outside the gene matches: 7. From germline, CDR1 is DFQATT and CDR2 SNEGSKA (reference sequence). The CDR3 sequence is 14 residues long. The CDR3 nucleotides read TGCAGTGCCAGTACAGGGGAAGGCAATCAGCCCCAGCATTTT. Translated: CSASTGEGNQPQHF.

J is TRBJ1-2 and V is TRBV28; D gene ambiguous. With 3 bases removed from V and 8 bases from J, the gap between germline ends came to 10 bases. Germline values: CDR1 MDHEN, CDR2 SYDVKM. The CDR3 contains 12 residues. Written as DNA, the CDR3 is TGTGCCAGCAGTTTGGCGGAGCGGGGCTACACCTTC. Amino acid sequence: CASSLAERGYTF.

This clone was recorded a few times. The chain couples TRBV4-1 to TRBJ1-1; a possible D gene is TRBD1 (6 bases). The V and J ends lost 0 bases and 6 bases respectively, with 14 bases between them. CDR3 size: 15 residues. CDR1 and CDR2 (germline): MGHRA, YSYEKL. The CDR3 DNA reads TGCGCCAGCAGCCAAGAGGGGCAGGGGATAGCTGAAGCTTTCTTT. Its translation is CASSQEGQGIAEAFF.

The chain joins TRBV5-1 to TRBJ2-1; 7 positions agree with TRBD1. CDR3 length: 18 amino acids. Trimming removed 3 bases from V and 0 bases from J; junction bases left unmatched: 12. Germline lookup yields CDR1 SGHRS and CDR2 YFSETQ. The CDR3, as DNA: TGCGCCAGCAGCTGGGGACAGCTTGATTTTAGCTCCTACAATGAGCAGTTCTTC. Its protein product is CASSWGQLDFSSYNEQFF.

This chain links TRBV7-6 with TRBJ1-2; a weak D match, TRBD1 (6 bases). Germline CDR1 is SGHVS and CDR2 is FNYEAQ. CDR3 length: 14 amino acids. Trimming shortened V by 5 bases and J by 7 bases, and 17 bases separated the two germline ends. CDR3 loop: CASSPLGGGAGYTF. The DNA for the CDR3 is TGTGCCAGCAGCCCACTAGGGGGTGGTGCTGGCTACACCTTC.

The chain joins TRBV9 to TRBJ2-1; TRBD2 matches 7 bases. J was trimmed by 10 bases and V by 0 bases; bases with no gene match: 7. Germline CDR1 is SGDLS and CDR2 is YYNGEE. The CDR3 is 14 amino acids. CDR3 coding DNA: TGTGCCAGCAGCGTAGCCGGCGGGGGTTACGAGCAGTTCTTC. As protein: CASSVAGGGYEQFF.

This clone was counted once. This chain links TRBV7-9 with TRBJ2-1; 7 bases are shared with TRBD2. Trimming cost V 2 bases and J 8 bases; bases outside gene matches: 0. Looked up from germline, CDR1 is SEHNR and CDR2 is FQNEAQ (reference sequence). CDR3 length: 12 amino acids. The CDR3 loop is CASSLSGDEQFF. CDR3 coding DNA: TGTGCCAGCAGCTTAAGCGGGGATGAGCAGTTCTTC.